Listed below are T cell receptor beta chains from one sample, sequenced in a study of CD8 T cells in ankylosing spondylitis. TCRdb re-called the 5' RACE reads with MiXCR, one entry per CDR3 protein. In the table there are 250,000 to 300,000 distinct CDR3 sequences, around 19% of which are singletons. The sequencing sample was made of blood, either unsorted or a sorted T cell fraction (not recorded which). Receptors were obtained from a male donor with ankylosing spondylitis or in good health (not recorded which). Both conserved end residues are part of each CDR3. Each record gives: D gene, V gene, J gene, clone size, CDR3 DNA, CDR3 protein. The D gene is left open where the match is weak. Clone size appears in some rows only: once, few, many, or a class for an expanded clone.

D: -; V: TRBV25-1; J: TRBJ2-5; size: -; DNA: TGTGCCAGCAGTGAATACAGCCGGGAGACCCAGTACTTC; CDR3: CASSEYSRETQYF
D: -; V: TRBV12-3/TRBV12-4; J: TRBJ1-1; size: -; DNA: TGTGCCAGCAGTTTGTCGGGACTGCCGAACACTGAAGCTTTCTTT; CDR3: CASSLSGLPNTEAFF
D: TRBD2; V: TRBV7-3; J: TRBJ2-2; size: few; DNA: TGTACCAGCAGCTCGGGACTAGTGAACACCGGGGAGCTGTTTTTT; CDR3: CTSSSGLVNTGELFF
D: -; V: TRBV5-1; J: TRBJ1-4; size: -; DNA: TGCGCCAGCAGCTTACTGTCTGGGGATAATGAAAAACTGTTTTTT; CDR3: CASSLLSGDNEKLFF
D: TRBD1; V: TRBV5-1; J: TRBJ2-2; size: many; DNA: TGCGCCAGCAGCCCCGACAGGGGGGGCACCGGGGAGCTGTTTTTT; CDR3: CASSPDRGGTGELFF
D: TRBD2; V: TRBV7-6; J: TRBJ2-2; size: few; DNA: TGTGCCAGCAGCTTAGCGGGACTAGCGTTCACCGGGGAGCTGTTTTTT; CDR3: CASSLAGLAFTGELFF
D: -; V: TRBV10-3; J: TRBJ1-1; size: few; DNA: TGTGCCATCAGGGCCTTTCAGGTGAACACTGAAGCTTTCTTT; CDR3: CAIRAFQVNTEAFF
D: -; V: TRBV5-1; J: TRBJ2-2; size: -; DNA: TGCGCCAGCAGCTTGGACGGACAGTCGAACACCGGGGAGCTGTTTTTT; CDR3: CASSLDGQSNTGELFF
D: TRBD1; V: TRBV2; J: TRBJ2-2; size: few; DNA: TGTGCCAGCAGAAAGGACAGGGATAACACCGGGGAGCTGTTTTTT; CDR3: CASRKDRDNTGELFF
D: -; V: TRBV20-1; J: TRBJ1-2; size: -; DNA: TGCAGTGCTAGTAGGGAGTCTAACTATGGCTACACCTTC; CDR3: CSASRESNYGYTF
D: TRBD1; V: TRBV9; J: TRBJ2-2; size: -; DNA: TGTGCCAGCAGCGGCGCGAGACAGGGGAGAAACACCGGGGAGCTGTTTTTT; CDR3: CASSGARQGRNTGELFF
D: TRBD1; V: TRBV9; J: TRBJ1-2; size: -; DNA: TGTGCCAGCAGCGTAGGGTACAGGGGAAAAGACTATGACTACACCTTC; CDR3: CASSVGYRGKDYDYTF
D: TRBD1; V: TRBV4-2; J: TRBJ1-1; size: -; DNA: TGTGCCAGCAGCCGAGATGGCGGACAGGGGAACACTGAAGCTTTCTTT; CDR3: CASSRDGGQGNTEAFF
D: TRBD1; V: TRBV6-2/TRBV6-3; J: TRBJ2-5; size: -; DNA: TGTGCCAGCAGAAGAACGGGACAGTTACAAGAGACCCAGTACTTC; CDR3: CASRRTGQLQETQYF
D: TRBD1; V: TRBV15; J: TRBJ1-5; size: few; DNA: TGTGCCACCAGCAGAGGACAGGGTGGGAGCAATCAGCCCCAGCATTTT; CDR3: CATSRGQGGSNQPQHF
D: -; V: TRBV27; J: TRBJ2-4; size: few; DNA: TGTGCCAGCAGGAATCTAGCCAAAAACATTCAGTACTTC; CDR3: CASRNLAKNIQYF
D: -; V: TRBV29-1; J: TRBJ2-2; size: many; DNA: TGCAGCGTTGAGCGCGGGACCGGGGAGCTGTTTTTT; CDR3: CSVERGTGELFF
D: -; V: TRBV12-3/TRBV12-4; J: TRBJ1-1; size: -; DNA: TGTGCCAGCAGTTTGAGGGCAGTCAACACTGAAGCTTTCTTT; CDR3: CASSLRAVNTEAFF
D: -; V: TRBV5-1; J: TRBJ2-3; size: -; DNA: TGCGCCAGCTGTCTGGATTGCACAGATACGCAGTATTTT; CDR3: CASCLDCTDTQYF
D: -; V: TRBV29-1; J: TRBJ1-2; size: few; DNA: TGCAGCGTTGAAGATGACAGGCTAGACTATGGCTACACCTTC; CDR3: CSVEDDRLDYGYTF
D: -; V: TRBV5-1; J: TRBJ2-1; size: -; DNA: TGCGCCAGCAGCTTGGATGGGGCAGGGAACCCCAAGCAGTTCTTC; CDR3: CASSLDGAGNPKQFF
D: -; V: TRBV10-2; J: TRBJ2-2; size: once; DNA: TGCGCCAGCAGCGCCGCCGGGGCGCTGTTTTTT; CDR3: CASSAAGALFF
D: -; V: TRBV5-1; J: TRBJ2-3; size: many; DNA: TGCGCCAGCAGCTTGGTGGCAACGACGGCAGATACGCAGTATTTT; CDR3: CASSLVATTADTQYF
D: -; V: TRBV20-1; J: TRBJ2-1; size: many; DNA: TGCAGTGCCCCCTCGTACAATGAGCAGTTCTTC; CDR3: CSAPSYNEQFF
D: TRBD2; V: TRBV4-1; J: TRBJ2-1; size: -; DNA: TGCGCCAGCAGCCAAGCGGCGGGGGGTTTCGGCAATGAGCAGTTCTTC; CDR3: CASSQAAGGFGNEQFF
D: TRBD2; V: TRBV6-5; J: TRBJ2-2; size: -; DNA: TGTGCCAGCAGCTACGGACTAGCGGGGGCCGCGGGGACCGGGGAGCTGTTTTTT; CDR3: CASSYGLAGAAGTGELFF
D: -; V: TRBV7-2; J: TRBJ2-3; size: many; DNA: TGTGCCAGCAGCCGGACTTTCGGTCCAGATACGCAGTATTTT; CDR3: CASSRTFGPDTQYF
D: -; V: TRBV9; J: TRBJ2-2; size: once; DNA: TGTGCCAGCAGCGTAGGGTGGGGGACCAACAGCGGGGAGCTGTTTTTT; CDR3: CASSVGWGTNSGELFF
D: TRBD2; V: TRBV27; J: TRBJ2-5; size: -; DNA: TGTGCCAGCAGTCCCGGGACTAGCGGGGGGGCTGGGGAGACCCAGTACTTC; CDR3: CASSPGTSGGAGETQYF
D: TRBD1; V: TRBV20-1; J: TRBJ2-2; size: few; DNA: TGCAGTGCAAGGACAGGGAATGGGGACGCCGGGGAGCTGTTTTTT; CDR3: CSARTGNGDAGELFF
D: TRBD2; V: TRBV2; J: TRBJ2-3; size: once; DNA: TGTGCCAGCAGGCTACTAGCGGGAGGAAGCACAGATACGCAGTATTTT; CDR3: CASRLLAGGSTDTQYF
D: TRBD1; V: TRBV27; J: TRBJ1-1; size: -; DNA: TGTGCCAGCACCCAGGGACAGCAAGCTTTCTTT; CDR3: CASTQGQQAFF
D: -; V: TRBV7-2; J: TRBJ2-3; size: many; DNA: TGTGCCAGCAGCTTAACTAGTCATGGGGATACGCAGTATTTT; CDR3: CASSLTSHGDTQYF
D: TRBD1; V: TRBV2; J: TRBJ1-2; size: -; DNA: TGTGCCAGCAGTGGACAGGGGACAAACTATGGCTACACCTTC; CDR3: CASSGQGTNYGYTF
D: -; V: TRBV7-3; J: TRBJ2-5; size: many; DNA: TGTGCCAGCAGCATCGGTCTCGGGGAGACCCAGTACTTC; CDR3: CASSIGLGETQYF
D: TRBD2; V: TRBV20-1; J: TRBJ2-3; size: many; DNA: TGCAGTGCTAGAGATCCGAGTAGCGGGCGAGGCACAGATACGCAGTATTTT; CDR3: CSARDPSSGRGTDTQYF
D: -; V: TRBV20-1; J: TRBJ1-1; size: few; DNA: TGCAGTGCTAGGCAGCCTCAGAATGGGAACACTGAAGCTTTCTTT; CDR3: CSARQPQNGNTEAFF
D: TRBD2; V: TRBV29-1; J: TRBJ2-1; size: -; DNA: TGCAGCGTCCCGAGGGGGACTAGCGGGAGACAAATTGGGGATGAGCAGTTCTTC; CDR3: CSVPRGTSGRQIGDEQFF
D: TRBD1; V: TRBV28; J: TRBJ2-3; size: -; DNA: TGTGCCAGCAGTTTAGAGGGGGCGCTCCCCACAGATACGCAGTATTTT; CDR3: CASSLEGALPTDTQYF
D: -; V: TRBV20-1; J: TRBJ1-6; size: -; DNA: TGCAGTGTTCGGGGGGGGAGCTCCTATAATTCACCCCTCCACTTT; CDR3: CSVRGGSSYNSPLHF
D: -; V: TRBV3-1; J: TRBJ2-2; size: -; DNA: TGTGCCAGCAGCCAAGGCGGAGGTTCTAAGGAGCTGTTTTTT; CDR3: CASSQGGGSKELFF
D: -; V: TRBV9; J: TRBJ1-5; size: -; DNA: TGTGCCAGCAGCGTAGAAGGGGATGGCAATCAGCCCCAGCATTTT; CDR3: CASSVEGDGNQPQHF
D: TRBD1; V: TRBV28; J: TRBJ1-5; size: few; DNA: TGTGCCAGCAGTTTGACAGGGGGCTCAAGTGGCAATCAGCCCCAGCATTTT; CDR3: CASSLTGGSSGNQPQHF
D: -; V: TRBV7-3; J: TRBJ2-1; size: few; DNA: TGTGCCAGCAGCTTAATGGGGGGACGCTTGGACAATGAGCAGTTCTTC; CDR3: CASSLMGGRLDNEQFF
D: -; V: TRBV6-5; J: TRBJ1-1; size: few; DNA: TGTGCCAGCAGTTACGGGGTTGTCACTGAAGCTTTCTTT; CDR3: CASSYGVVTEAFF
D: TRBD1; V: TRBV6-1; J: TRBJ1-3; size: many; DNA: TGTGCCAGCAGTGCCGGGACAGGGGGAAACACCATATATTTT; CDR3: CASSAGTGGNTIYF
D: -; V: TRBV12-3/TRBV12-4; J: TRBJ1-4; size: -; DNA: TGTGCCAGCAGTTTAATAGGGGCAGCTAATGAAAAACTGTTTTTT; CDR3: CASSLIGAANEKLFF
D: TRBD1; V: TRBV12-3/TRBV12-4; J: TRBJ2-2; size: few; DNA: TGTGCCAGCAGAAGGGACAGGGGAACCGGGGAGCTGTTTTTT; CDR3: CASRRDRGTGELFF
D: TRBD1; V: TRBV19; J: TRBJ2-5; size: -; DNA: TGTGCCAGTAGTATCCGGACAGGGGGCCAAGAGACCCAGTACTTC; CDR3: CASSIRTGGQETQYF
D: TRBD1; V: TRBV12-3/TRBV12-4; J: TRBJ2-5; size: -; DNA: TGTGCCAGCGGAGGCGGACAGGGATTGACGGAGACCCAGTACTTC; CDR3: CASGGGQGLTETQYF
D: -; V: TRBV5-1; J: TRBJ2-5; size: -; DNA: TGCGCCAGCAGCTTTACGGCAGAGGAGACCCAGTACTTC; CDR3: CASSFTAEETQYF
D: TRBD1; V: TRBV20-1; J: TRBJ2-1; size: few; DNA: TGCAGTGCGCCTACCCCGGGACAGTGGGTCGATGAGCAGTTCTTC; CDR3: CSAPTPGQWVDEQFF
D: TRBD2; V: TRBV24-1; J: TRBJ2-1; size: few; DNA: TGTGCCACCATGACTAGCGTCGGTGAGCAGTTCTTC; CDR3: CATMTSVGEQFF
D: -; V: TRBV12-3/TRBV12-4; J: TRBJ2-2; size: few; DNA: TGTGCCAGCAGTTTTGGTTTAGGCAGGGGGAACACCGGGGAGCTGTTTTTT; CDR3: CASSFGLGRGNTGELFF